One T cell receptor (beta chain) is described in this entry. This specimen belongs to a study of blood T cell repertoires in COVID-19. Clones were read by immunoSEQ multiplex PCR, and TCRdb kept only the in-frame ones, dropping some. Of 270,000 or so clones listed, about nine tenths are singletons. CDR1 is SGHRS, CDR2 YFSETQ, per germline. V gave up 0 bases and J gave up 3 bases; unmatched junction bases: 0. This CDR3 comprises 14 residues. The material sequenced was peripheral blood. The chain is built from TRBV5-1 and TRBJ2-7; 10 bases align to TRBD2. This clonotype was sampled from a woman aged 40 to 50 who had recovered from COVID-19. The CDR3, as DNA: TGCGCCAGCAGCTTGGGGACTAGCGGCTACGAGCAGTACTTC. Translating it yields CASSLGTSGYEQYF.